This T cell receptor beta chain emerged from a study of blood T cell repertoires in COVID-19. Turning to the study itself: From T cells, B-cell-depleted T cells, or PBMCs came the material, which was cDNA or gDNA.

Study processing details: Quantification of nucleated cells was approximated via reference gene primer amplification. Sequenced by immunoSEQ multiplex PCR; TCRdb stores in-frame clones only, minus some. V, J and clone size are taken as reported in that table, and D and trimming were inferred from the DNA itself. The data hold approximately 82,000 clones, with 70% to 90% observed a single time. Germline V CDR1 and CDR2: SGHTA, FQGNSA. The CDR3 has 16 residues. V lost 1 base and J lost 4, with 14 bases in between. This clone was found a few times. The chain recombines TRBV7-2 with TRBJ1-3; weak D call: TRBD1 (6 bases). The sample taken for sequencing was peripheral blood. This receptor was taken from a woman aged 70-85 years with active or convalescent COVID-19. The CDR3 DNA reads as TGTGCCAGCAGCTTAGAGCGGGGGGCGCAGGGAAACACCATATATTTT. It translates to CASSLERGAQGNTIYF.